Shown below are 9 T cell receptor beta chains from a single sample sequenced in a study of metastatic and nonmetastatic thyroid tumors (TCRdb year 2020). The library relied on PCR. The reads were generated on an Illumina HiSeq 4000. The raw public data were reprocessed by TCRdb itself: fastp quality trimming at Q25, MiXCR clonotype calling, in-frame beta chains only. A total of 15,000 to 20,000 clones appear in this sample, around 30% of them only once. The ten top clones hold 15% of the sample. None of the patients had been given any treatment before thyroid surgery. Sequences were obtained from tumor tissue. Every receptor here comes from a female donor with papillary thyroid cancer or a benign thyroid nodule (not recorded which). Some clones in this sample may be carry-over from other donors' samples.

This sequence joins TRBV7-3 and TRBJ1-2, with a weak D call TRBD1 (6 bases). Germline V gene sequence: CDR1 SGHTA, CDR2 FQGTGA. Trimming took off 2 bases at V and 8 bases at J, with 18 bases between the two ends. The CDR3 runs to 15 residues. CDR3 DNA sequence: TGTGCCAGCAGCTTATCCCCTCTCGGGGGGGCGGGCTACACCTTC. It encodes CASSLSPLGGAGYTF.

Relative to its sample, this clone is medium-sized. The chain has TRBV28 and TRBJ1-1; D call uncertain. Trimming pared 2 bases from V and 10 bases from J, leaving 8 bases between. Germline assignment: CDR1 MDHEN and CDR2 SYDVKM. The CDR3 contains 11 residues. The CDR3 nucleotides read TGTGCCAGCAGTTTAGGAGTCGGAGCTTTCTTT. Amino acids: CASSLGVGAFF.

The chain is built from TRBV9 and TRBJ2-2, with D perhaps TRBD1 (6 bases). Trimming shortened V by 0 bases and J by 1 base, and 7 bases separated the two germline ends. CDR1 and CDR2 from the germline V gene are SGDLS and YYNGEE. The CDR3 spans 15 residues. CDR3 sequence: CASSVAGVNTGELFF. Written as DNA, the CDR3 is TGTGCCAGCAGCGTAGCAGGGGTGAACACCGGGGAGCTGTTTTTT.

As regards this clone: A read error may account for a junction end that differs from germline. J is TRBJ1-2 and V is TRBV12-3 or TRBV12-4; TRBD1 matches at 7 bases. The CDR3 has 13 amino acids. The DNA of the CDR3 is TGTTCCAGCAACCAGACAGGGTGCTATGGCTACACCTTC. This codes for CSSNQTGCYGYTF.

There are a few counts of this clone. At one of its ends the junction is not consistent with the germline gene, which may arise from a read error. The V call is TRBV5-1, the J call TRBJ2-2; D perhaps matches TRBD2 (5 bases). CDR1 is SGHRS and CDR2 is YFSETQ in the germline V gene. The CDR3 extends over 13 amino acids. The CDR3 loop is CTSSGGTTGEMFF. The CDR3 DNA reads as TGCACCAGCAGCGGAGGAACCACCGGGGAGATGTTTTTT.

This sequence joins TRBV4-3 and TRBJ1-2; D may be TRBD1 (5 bases). The ends were cut back, 4 bases at V and 4 bases at J, with 16 bases in the middle. The CDR3 length is 15 residues. Per the germline V gene, CDR1 is LGHNA and CDR2 is YSLEER. CDR3 protein: CASSLGKDTIYGYTF. The CDR3 nucleotides read TGCGCCAGCAGCCTCGGTAAGGACACAATCTATGGCTACACCTTC.

This clone is classed as medium-sized. Other DNA sequences from this sample encode an identical CDR3 as well. The chain has TRBV4-1 and TRBJ1-2; weak D call: TRBD1 (6 bases). Germline V gives CDR1 MGHRA, CDR2 YSYEKL. The CDR3 totals 14 residues. The V end lost 0 bases, the J end lost 4 bases, and 9 bases lay between the germline ends. The CDR3 reads CASSQEDRLYGYTF. In DNA form, the CDR3 reads TGCGCCAGCAGCCAAGAGGACAGACTCTATGGCTACACCTTC.

By its share, this clone is medium-sized. V gene TRBV7-8 combines with J gene TRBJ1-2; 7 nucleotides align to TRBD1. The V gene end was trimmed by 5 bases and the J gene end by 8 bases; junction bases not matched to a gene: 11. This CDR3 is built from 14 residues. The germline V gene has CDR1 SGHVS and CDR2 FQNEAQ. The CDR3 DNA is TGTGCCAGCAGCCGTACTACAGGGGAGGAGGGCTACACCTTC. Protein sequence: CASSRTTGEEGYTF.

This clone appeared a few times. The chain combines TRBV28 with TRBJ2-1, with TRBD1 matching 9 bases. The length of the CDR3 is 14 residues. The V segment lost 8 bases and the J segment 7 bases; nucleotides outside the gene matches: 9. Looked up from germline, CDR1 is MDHEN and CDR2 is SYDVKM. CDR3 DNA: TGTGCCAGCTTAGGACAGGGGCTGGGTAATGAGCAGTTCTTC. It translates to CASLGQGLGNEQFF.